The 3 T cell receptor beta chains given below trace back to one sample, sequenced in a study of blood T cells in healthy people across ages. Together with a sample-barcoded 5' primer, a J-beta primer mix was included in a second PCR lasting roughly 6 to 12 cycles. TCRdb reprocessed the 5' RACE reads via MiXCR and lists one record per CDR3 protein. Of over 700,000 distinct CDR3 sequences listed, 25% are singletons. These data were likewise used in another study, on T cells of mothers and their children.

The specimen sequenced was blood. Receptors were obtained from a boy between 10 and 17 years old in good health.

CDR3 nucleotide sequence: TGTGCCAGCAGTTCCCACAGGGTGGGCAACAATCAGCCCCAGCATTTT. Residues: CASSSHRVGNNQPQHF. The chain uses TRBV6-5 and TRBJ1-5; possibly TRBD1 for D (6 bases). Germline V gene data show CDR1 as MNHEY and CDR2 as SVGAGI. The CDR3 is made up of 16 amino acids. V was pared by 4 bases and J by 3 bases, with 16 bases between.

The J gene is TRBJ2-5, the V gene TRBV20-1; 9 positions match TRBD1. The DNA end is more similar to TRBJ2-7, so the J call may be wrong. Germline V gene lookup returns CDR1 DFQATT and CDR2 SNEGSKA (reference sequence). The CDR3 consists of 13 residues. CDR3 loop: CSASGDRADEQYF. The CDR3 coding sequence is TGCAGTGCTAGTGGGGACAGGGCCGACGAGCAGTACTTC.

This clonotype has at least ten counts. V usage is TRBV29-1 and J usage is TRBJ1-1; D is unresolved. This CDR3 has 13 residues. With 3 bases removed from V and 1 base from J, the gap between germline ends came to 9 bases. CDR1 and CDR2 from the germline V gene are SQVTM and ANQGSEA. CDR3 sequence reads: CSVEARQNTEAFF. The CDR3 nucleotides read TGCAGCGTTGAGGCGAGACAGAACACTGAAGCTTTCTTT.